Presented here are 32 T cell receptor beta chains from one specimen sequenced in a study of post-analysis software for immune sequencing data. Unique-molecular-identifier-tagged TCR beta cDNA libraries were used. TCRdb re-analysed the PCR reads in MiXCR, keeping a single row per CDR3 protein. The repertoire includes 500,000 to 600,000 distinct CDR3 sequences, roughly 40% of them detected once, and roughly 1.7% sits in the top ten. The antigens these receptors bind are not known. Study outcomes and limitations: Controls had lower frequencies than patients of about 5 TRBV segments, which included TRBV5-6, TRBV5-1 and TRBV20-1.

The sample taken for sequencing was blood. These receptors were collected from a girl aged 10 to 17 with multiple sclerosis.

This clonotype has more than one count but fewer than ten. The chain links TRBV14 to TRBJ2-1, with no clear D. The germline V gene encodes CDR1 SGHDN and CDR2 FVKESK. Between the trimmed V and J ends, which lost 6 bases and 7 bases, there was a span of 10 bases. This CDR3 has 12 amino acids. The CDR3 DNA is TGTGCCAGCAGACTGGCACGGAATGAGCAGTTCTTC. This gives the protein CASRLARNEQFF.

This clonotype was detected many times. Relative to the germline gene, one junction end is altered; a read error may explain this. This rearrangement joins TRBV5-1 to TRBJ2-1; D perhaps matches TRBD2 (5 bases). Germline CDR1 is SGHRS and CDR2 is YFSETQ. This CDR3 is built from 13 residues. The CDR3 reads CASSLVGGNEQFF. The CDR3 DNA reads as TGTGCCAGCAGCTTAGTAGGAGGCAATGAGCAGTTCTTC.

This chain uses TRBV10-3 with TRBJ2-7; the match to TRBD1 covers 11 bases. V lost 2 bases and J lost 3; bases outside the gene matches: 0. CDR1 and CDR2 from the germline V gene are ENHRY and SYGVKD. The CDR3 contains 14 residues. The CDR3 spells CAISEGTGGYEQYF. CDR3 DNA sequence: TGTGCCATCAGTGAGGGGACAGGGGGCTACGAGCAGTACTTC.

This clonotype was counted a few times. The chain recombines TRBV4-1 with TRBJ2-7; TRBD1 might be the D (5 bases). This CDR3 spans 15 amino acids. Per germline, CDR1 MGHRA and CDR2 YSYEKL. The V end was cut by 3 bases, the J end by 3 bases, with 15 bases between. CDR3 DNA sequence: TGCGCCAGCAGCCATGGACACTCGCGAAACTACGAGCAGTACTTC. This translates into CASSHGHSRNYEQYF.

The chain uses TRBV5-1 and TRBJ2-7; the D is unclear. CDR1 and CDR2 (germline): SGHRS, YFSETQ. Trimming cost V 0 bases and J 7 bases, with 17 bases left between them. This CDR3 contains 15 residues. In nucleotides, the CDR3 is TGCGCCAGCAGCTTGGAGGCAGTCTCCTACAATGAGCAGTACTTC. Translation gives CASSLEAVSYNEQYF.

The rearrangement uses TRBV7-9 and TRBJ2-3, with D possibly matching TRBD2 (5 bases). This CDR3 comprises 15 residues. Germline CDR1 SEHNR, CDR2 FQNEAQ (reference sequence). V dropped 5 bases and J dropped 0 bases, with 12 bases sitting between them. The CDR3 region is CASSPGWTSTDTQYF. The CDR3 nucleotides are TGTGCCAGCAGCCCCGGTTGGACTAGCACAGATACGCAGTATTTT.

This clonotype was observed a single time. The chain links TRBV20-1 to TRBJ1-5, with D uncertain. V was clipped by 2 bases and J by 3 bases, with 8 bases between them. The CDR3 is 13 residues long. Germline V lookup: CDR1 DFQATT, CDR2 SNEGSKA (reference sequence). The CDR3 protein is CSARTEANQPQHF. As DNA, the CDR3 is TGCAGTGCTAGAACTGAGGCCAATCAGCCCCAGCATTTT.

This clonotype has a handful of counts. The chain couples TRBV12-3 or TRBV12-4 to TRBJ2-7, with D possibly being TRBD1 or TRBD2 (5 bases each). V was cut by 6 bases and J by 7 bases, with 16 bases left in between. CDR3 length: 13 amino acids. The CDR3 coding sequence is TGTGCCAGCAGCCCTAAGGGACCTCGGGAGCAGTACTTC. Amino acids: CASSPKGPREQYF.

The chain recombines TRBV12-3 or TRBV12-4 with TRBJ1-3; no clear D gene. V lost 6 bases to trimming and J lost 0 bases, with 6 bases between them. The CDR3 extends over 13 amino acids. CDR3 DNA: TGTGCCAGCAGGACTATCTCTGGAAACACCATATATTTT. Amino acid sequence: CASRTISGNTIYF.

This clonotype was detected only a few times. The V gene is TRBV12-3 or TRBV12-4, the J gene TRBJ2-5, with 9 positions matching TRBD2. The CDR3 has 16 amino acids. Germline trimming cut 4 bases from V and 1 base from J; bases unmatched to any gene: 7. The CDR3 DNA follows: TGTGCCAGCAGTTCGCGGACTAGCGCCTCCCAAGAGACCCAGTACTTC. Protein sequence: CASSSRTSASQETQYF.

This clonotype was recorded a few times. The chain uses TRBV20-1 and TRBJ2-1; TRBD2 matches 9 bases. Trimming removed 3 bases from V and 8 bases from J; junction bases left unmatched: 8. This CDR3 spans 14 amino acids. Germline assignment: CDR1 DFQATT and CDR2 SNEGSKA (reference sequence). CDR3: CSASRLAAGHEQFF. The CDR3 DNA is TGCAGTGCTAGTAGACTAGCGGCTGGCCATGAGCAGTTCTTC.

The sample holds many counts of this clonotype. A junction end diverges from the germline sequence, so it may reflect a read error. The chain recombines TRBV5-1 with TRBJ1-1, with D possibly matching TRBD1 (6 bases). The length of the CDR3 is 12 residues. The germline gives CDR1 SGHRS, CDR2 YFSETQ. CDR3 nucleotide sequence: TGTGCCAGCAGCCTACAGGGCACTGAAGCTTTCTTT. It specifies CASSLQGTEAFF.

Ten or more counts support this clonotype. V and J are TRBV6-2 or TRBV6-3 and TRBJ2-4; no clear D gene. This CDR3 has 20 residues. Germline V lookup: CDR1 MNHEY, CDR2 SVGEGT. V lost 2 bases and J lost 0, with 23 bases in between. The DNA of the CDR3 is TGTGCCAGCAGTTACCAGGTTTTTTCACGAGGACGCGAAGCCAAAAACATTCAGTACTTC. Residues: CASSYQVFSRGREAKNIQYF.

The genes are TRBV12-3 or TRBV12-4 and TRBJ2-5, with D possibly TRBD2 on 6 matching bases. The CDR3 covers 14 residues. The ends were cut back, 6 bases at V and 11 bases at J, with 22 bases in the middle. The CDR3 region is CASSLPSGCGKQYF. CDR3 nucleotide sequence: TGTGCCAGCAGCCTACCGAGCGGGTGTGGAAAGCAGTACTTC.

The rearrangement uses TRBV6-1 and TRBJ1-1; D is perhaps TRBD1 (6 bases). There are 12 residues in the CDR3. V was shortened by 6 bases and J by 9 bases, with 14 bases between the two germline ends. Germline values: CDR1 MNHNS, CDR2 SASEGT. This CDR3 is CASRRGDGKAFF. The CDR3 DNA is TGTGCCAGCAGGAGGGGGGACGGTAAAGCTTTCTTT.

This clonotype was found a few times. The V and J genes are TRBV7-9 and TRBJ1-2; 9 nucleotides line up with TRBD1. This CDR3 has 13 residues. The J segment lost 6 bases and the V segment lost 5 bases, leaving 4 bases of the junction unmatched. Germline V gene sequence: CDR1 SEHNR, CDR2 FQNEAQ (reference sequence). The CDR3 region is CASSHTGGDGYTF. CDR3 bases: TGTGCCAGCAGCCACACAGGGGGCGATGGCTACACCTTC.

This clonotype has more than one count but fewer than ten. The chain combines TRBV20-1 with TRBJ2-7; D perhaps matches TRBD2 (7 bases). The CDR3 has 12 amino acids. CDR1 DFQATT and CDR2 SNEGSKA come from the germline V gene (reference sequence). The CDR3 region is CSVRGADYEQYF. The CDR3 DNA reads TGCAGCGTCCGGGGGGCGGACTACGAGCAGTACTTC.

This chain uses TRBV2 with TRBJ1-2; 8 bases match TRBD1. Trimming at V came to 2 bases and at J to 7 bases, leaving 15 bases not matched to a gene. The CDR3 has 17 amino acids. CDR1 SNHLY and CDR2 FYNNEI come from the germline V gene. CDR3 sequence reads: CASSERGQGAFGIGYTF. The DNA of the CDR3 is TGTGCCAGCAGTGAACGGGGTCAGGGGGCGTTCGGGATTGGCTACACCTTC.

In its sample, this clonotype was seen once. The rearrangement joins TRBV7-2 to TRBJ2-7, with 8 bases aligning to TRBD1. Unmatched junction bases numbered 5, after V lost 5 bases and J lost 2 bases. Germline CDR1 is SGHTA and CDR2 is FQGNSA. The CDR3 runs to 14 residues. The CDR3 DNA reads TGTGCCAGCAGCCACAGGGGGGCGGCCTACGAGCAGTACTTC. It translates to CASSHRGAAYEQYF.

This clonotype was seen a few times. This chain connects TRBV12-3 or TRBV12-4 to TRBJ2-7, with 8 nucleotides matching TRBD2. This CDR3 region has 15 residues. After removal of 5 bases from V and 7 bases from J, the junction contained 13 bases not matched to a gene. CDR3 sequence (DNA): TGTGCCAGCAGTACGGGACTAGTGGTCATCTATGAGCAGTACTTC. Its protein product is CASSTGLVVIYEQYF.

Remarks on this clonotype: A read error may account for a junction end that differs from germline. CDR3: CASSHGGMHLNEQFF. The DNA of the CDR3 is TGTGCCAGCAGTCACGGCGGGATGCATCTTAATGAGCAGTTCTTC. V and J are TRBV10-3 and TRBJ2-1; weak D call: TRBD2 (6 bases). CDR3 length equals 15 residues. CDR1 ENHRY and CDR2 SYGVKD come from the germline V gene.

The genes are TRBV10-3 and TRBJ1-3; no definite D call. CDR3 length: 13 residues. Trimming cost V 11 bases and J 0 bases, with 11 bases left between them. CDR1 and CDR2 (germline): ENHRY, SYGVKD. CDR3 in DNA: TGTGCCTCCGGGGATTACTCTGGAAACACCATATATTTT. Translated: CASGDYSGNTIYF.

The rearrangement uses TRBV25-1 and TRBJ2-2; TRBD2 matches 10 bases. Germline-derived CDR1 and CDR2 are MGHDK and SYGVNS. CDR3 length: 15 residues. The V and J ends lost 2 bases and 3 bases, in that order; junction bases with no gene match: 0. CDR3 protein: CASSESGRDTGELFF. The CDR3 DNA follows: TGTGCCAGCAGTGAAAGCGGGAGGGACACCGGGGAGCTGTTTTTT.

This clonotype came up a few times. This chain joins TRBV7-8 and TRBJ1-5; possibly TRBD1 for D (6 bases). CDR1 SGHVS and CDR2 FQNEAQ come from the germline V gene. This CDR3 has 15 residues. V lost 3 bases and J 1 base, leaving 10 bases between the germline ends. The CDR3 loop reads CASSFTGNSNQPQHF. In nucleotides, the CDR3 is TGTGCCAGCAGCTTTACAGGGAACAGCAATCAGCCCCAGCATTTT. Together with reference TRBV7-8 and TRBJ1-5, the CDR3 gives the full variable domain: GAGVSQSPRYKVAKRGQDVALRCDPISGHVSLFWYQQALGQGPEFLTYFQNEAQLDKSGLPSDRFFAERPEGSVSTLKIQRTQQEDSAVYLCASSFTGNSNQPQHFGDGTRLSIL.

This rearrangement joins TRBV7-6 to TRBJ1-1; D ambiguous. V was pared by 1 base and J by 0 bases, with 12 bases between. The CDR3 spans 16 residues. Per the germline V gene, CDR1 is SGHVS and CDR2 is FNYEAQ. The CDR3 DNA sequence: TGTGCCAGCAGCTTAGTCCTTACGAAGGTGAACACTGAAGCTTTCTTT. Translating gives CASSLVLTKVNTEAFF.

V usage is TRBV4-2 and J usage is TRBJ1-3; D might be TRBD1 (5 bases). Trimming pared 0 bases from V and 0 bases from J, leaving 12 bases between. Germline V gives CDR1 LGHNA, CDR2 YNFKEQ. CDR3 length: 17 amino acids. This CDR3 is CASSQDFRDGSGNTIYF. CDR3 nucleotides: TGTGCCAGCAGCCAAGATTTTCGGGACGGCTCTGGAAACACCATATATTTT.

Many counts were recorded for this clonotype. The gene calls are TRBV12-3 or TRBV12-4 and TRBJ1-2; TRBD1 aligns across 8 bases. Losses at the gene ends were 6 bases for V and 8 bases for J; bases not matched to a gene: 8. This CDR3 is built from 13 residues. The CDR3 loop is CASSPGQGYGYTF. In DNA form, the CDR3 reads TGTGCCAGCAGCCCCGGACAGGGTTACGGCTACACCTTC.

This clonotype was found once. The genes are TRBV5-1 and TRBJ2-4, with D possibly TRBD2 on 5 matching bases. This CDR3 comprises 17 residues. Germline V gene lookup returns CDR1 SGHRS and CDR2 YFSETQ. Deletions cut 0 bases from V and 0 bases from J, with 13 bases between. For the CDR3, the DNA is TGCGCCAGCAGCTTGGTGTCTGTTGGACTAGCCAAAAACATTCAGTACTTC. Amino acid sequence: CASSLVSVGLAKNIQYF.

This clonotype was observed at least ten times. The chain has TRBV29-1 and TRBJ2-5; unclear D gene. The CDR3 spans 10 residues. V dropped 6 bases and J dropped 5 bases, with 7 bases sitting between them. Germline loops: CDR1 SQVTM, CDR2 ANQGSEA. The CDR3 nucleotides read TGCAGCGTCGACGGGGAGACCCAGTACTTC. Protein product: CSVDGETQYF.

The CDR3 spells CASSEQGFLAKNIQYF. CDR3 sequence (DNA): TGTGCCAGCAGTGAACAGGGATTCCTAGCCAAAAACATTCAGTACTTC. This chain uses TRBV6-1 with TRBJ2-4, with a tentative D call TRBD1 (5 bases). The CDR3 consists of 16 residues. Trimming shortened V by 2 bases and J by 0 bases, and 11 bases separated the two germline ends. Per germline, CDR1 MNHNS and CDR2 SASEGT.

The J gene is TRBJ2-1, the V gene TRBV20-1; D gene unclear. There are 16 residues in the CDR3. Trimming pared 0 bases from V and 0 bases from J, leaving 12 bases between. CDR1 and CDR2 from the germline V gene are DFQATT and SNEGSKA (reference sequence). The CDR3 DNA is TGCAGTGCTAGAGATGAACTACCAAGCTCCTACAATGAGCAGTTCTTC. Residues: CSARDELPSSYNEQFF.

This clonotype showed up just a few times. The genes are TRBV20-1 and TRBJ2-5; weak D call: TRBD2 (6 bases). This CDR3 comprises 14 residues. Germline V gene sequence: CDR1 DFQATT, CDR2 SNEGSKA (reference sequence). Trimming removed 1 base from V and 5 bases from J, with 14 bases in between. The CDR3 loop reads CSARVRDFWETQYF. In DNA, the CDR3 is TGCAGTGCTAGAGTTAGGGACTTTTGGGAGACCCAGTACTTC.